The following is a T cell receptor beta chain sequence with its context. This clone's antigen is unknown. No qualities accompany the bases; no much larger clone lies one base away. The data originate from a study of PD-1 blockade in classical Hodgkin lymphoma (TCRdb year 2020). A note on the overall study: A peripheral blood immune signature of response to PD-1 blockade in classical Hodgkin lymphoma was defined using TCR beta sequencing and CyTOF.

The paper as a whole reports these results and caveats: The study was limited to a single clinical trial cohort, and causes of repertoire differences, possibly disease activity or prior therapy, remained undefined. Baseline TCR diversity was reported to be lower in newly diagnosed patients than in healthy donors, and even lower in relapsed/refractory patients.

The Qiagen DNeasy kit was used to extract genomic DNA both from unsorted PBMCs and from the negatively selected CD4+ and CD8+ fractions. Amplification of TCR beta CDR3 regions was done by immunoSEQ multiplex PCR with primers that anneal to V and J segments. A synthetic immune receptor repertoire was used to minimize amplification bias, and any remaining bias was removed computationally after sequencing. The authors processed their data as follows. Repertoire diversity was quantified as the Shannon entropy index using custom Python scripts. Unsorted, CD4+ and CD8+ repertoires were analyzed separately, except in combined analyses where CD4+ and CD8+ sequences were merged in silico. TCRdb carries this immuneACCESS record with in-frame sequences only. Its versions omit some clonotypes, under half of them owing to an unresolved V gene in the studies checked, with the rest unexplained. V and J calls and clone size are copied from that table; D and trimming were computed from the DNA. For this sample there are more than 15,000 clones; roughly nine tenths appear just once. The top ten clonotypes cover roughly 3.9% of the sample.

Read against the paper, the sample's time point label means: newly diagnosed, previously untreated cHL patient sample. To serve as a comparison group for the relapsed/refractory trial patients, PBMCs were sequenced from patients with newly diagnosed, previously untreated classical Hodgkin lymphoma. After peripheral blood was drawn into 8 mL Vacutainer Cell Preparation Tubes, PBMCs were isolated by centrifugation and then cryopreserved. The sample consisted of peripheral blood mononuclear cells (PBMCs). The origin of this receptor is a human donor with classical Hodgkin lymphoma.

The DNA sequence reads TGTGCCAGCTCACCTTCGTCCCCTTCAGATACGCAGTATTTT. Its protein product is CASSPSSPSDTQYF. The chain is assembled from TRBV18 and TRBJ2-3; the D gene is not confidently resolved. V loses 3 bases of germline sequence and J loses 4 bases, and the interval between the two ends is 11 bases. CDR3 length: 14 amino acids, cysteine to phenylalanine. This entry keeps only the CDR3 DNA: 42 bases, framed from base 1. CDR1 KGHSH and CDR2 LQKENI are derived from the germline V gene.